The text below deals with one TCR beta chain. Profiling that covered TCR beta VDJ and CDR3 relied on genomic DNA as its template. TCRdb reprocessed the reads with MiXCR, giving one entry per CDR3 protein. The sample holds some 150,000 distinct CDR3 sequences, over 70% seen once. This sample was included in a study of CD8+CD57+ T cells in acquired aplastic anemia. CDR1 is LNHNV and CDR2 is YYDKDF in the germline V gene (reference sequence). The CDR3 has 15 amino acids. V was trimmed by 0 bases and J by 3 bases, leaving 6 bases between them. Sequencing involved patients with CD8+CD57+ cell expansion previously shown by flow cytometry.

The TCR sequence derives from a human donor with aplastic anemia. Sequences were obtained from sorted CD4+, CD8+, or CD8+CD57+ T cells (not recorded which) from PBMCs. The rearrangement uses TRBV15 and TRBJ2-6; tentatively, D is TRBD1 or TRBD2 (5 bases each). CDR3 sequence reads: CATSREGVGANVLTF. Written as DNA, the CDR3 is TGTGCCACCAGCAGAGAGGGGGTTGGGGCCAACGTCCTGACTTTC.